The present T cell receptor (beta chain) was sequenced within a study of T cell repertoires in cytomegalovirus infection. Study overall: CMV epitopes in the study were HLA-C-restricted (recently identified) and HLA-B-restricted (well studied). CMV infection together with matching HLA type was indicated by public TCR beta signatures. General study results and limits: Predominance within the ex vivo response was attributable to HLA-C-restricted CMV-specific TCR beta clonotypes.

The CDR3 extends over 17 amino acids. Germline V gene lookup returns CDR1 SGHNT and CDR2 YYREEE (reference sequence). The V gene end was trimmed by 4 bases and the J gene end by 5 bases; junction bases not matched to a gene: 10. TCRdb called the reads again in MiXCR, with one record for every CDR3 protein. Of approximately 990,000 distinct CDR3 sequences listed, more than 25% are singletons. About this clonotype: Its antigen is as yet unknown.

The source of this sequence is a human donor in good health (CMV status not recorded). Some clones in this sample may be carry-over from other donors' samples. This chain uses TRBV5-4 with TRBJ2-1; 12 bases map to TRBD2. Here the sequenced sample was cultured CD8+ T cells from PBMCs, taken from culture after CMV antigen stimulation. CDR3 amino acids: CASSSELAGGYNNEQFF. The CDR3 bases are TGTGCCAGCAGCAGCGAACTAGCGGGGGGTTATAACAATGAGCAGTTCTTC.